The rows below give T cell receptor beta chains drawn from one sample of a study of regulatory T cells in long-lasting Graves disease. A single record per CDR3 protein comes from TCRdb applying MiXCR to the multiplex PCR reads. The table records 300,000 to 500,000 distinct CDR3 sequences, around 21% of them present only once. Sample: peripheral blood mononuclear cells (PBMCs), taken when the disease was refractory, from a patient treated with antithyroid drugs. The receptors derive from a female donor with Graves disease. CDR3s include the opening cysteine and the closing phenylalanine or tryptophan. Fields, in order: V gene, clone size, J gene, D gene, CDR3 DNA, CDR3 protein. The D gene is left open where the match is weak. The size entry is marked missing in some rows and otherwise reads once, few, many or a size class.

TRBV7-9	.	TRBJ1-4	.	TGTGCCAGCAGCTTACCCCGGCCGGGGAGTGAAAAACTGTTTTTT	CASSLPRPGSEKLFF
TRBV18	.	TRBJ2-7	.	TGTGCCACTTCAGACGGTCTAGTCCACGAGCAGTACTTC	CATSDGLVHEQYF
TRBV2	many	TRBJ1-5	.	TGTGCCAGCGAGGGACACTATAGCAATCAGCCCCAGCATTTT	CASEGHYSNQPQHF
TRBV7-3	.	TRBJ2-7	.	TGTGCCAGCAGCTTGGGGGAGAACTACGAGCAGTACTTC	CASSLGENYEQYF
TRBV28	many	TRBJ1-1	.	TGTGCCGGATCCCGAGACCCGAAAAAGAACACTGAAGCTTTCTTT	CAGSRDPKKNTEAFF
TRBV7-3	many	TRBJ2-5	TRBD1	TGCGCCAGCAGCCCCGGGACAGGGCAAGAGACCCAGTACTTC	CASSPGTGQETQYF
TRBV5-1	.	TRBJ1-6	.	TGCGCCAGCAGCTTGGATGGGATTTCAAGAAATTCACCCTTCCACTTT	CASSLDGISRNSPFHF
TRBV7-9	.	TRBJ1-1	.	TGTGCCAGCGGGGGGGGAACTTTCTTT	CASGGGTFF
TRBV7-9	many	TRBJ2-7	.	TGTGCCAGCAGCTTAACTGGGACCGAGCAGTACTTC	CASSLTGTEQYF
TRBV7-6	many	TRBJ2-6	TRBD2	TGTGCCAGCAGCTCCCGCGGACTAGCGGGAGGCTCTGGGGCCAACGTCCTGACTTTC	CASSSRGLAGGSGANVLTF
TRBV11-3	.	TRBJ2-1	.	TGTGCCAGCAGTTCACAAGACAATGAGCAGTTCTTC	CASSSQDNEQFF
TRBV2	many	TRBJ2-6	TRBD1	TGTGCCAGCACGAAACAGGGGACTGGGGCCAACGTCCTGACTTTC	CASTKQGTGANVLTF
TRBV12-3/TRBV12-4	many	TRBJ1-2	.	TGTGCCAGCAGCACCCGAGGCCGCGGCTACACCTTC	CASSTRGRGYTF
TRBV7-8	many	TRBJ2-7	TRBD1	TGTGCCAGCAGCTTAGGGACGGGACAGGGACATTTCGGGCAGTACTTC	CASSLGTGQGHFGQYF